This TCR beta chain was recovered during a study of blood T cell repertoires in COVID-19. Per the study methods: Estimation of nucleated cell counts relied on the amplification of reference gene primers. The repertoire was sequenced with immunoSEQ multiplex PCR; TCRdb's copy has only in-frame clones and lacks some. The DNA was the basis for D and trimming; V, J and clone size are from that table. The data show around 260,000 clones, with roughly 88% seen just once and around 0.67% held by the top ten. Germline values: CDR1 SGHNT, CDR2 YYREEE (reference sequence). With V trimmed by 0 bases and J by 1 base, 8 bases remained unmatched. The CDR3 spans 18 residues.

The TCR comes from a human donor in a cohort sampled during active COVID-19. The chain joins TRBV5-4 to TRBJ2-4, with 9 nucleotides matching TRBD1. Material: peripheral blood. CDR3 sequence (DNA): TGTGCCAGCAGCTTGGCGTGGACAGGGGTCGGGGCCAAAAACATTCAGTACTTC. Translated: CASSLAWTGVGAKNIQYF.